These 18 T cell receptor beta chains came from one sample sequenced in a study of cytomegalovirus exposure and HLA in healthy donors. The PCR used 60 Vbeta and 13 Jbeta primers. Method: immunoSEQ multiplex PCR; TCRdb's copy keeps in-frame clones and lacks some. The sample table sets out 75,000 to 100,000 clones. Sequenced material: PBMCs. These receptors came from a woman aged 55-70 years in good health and CMV-seronegative.

This rearrangement joins TRBV11-2 to TRBJ2-3; 8 bases are shared with TRBD2. The CDR3 is 15 residues long. V gave up 3 bases and J gave up 4 bases; unmatched junction bases: 6. Germline CDR1 and CDR2: SGHAT and FQNNGV. This chain's CDR3 is CASSLTREAPDTQYF. The DNA of the CDR3 is TGTGCCAGCAGCTTGACGCGGGAGGCGCCAGATACGCAGTATTTT.

The chain combines TRBV5-4 with TRBJ2-3; the D gene is possibly TRBD1 (7 bases). V lost 4 bases to trimming and J lost 4 bases, with 16 bases between them. Germline V gene data show CDR1 as SGHNT and CDR2 as YYREEE (reference sequence). The CDR3 covers 15 residues. The CDR3: CASSEQGKRADTQYF. The CDR3 nucleotides read TGTGCCAGCAGCGAACAGGGGAAGCGGGCAGATACGCAGTATTTT. The full variable domain, in which reference TRBV5-4 and TRBJ2-3 provide the parts outside the CDR3, is ETGVTQSPTHLIKTRGQQVTLRCSSQSGHNTVSWYQQALGQGPQFIFQYYREEENGRGNFPPRFSGLQFPNYSSELNVNALELDDSALYLCASSEQGKRADTQYFGPGTRLTVL.

This sequence joins TRBV5-1 and TRBJ2-3; 9 positions agree with TRBD1. Trimming took 1 base from V and 2 from J; bases not matched to a gene: 5. The CDR3 is made up of 16 amino acids. Germline CDR1 and CDR2: SGHRS and YFSETQ. CDR3 residues: CASSLTGQGYTDTQYF. CDR3 in DNA: TGCGCCAGCAGCTTGACGGGACAGGGATACACAGATACGCAGTATTTT. Combining the CDR3 with reference TRBV5-1 and TRBJ2-3 gives the whole variable domain KAGVTQTPRYLIKTRGQQVTLSCSPISGHRSVSWYQQTPGQGLQFLFEYFSETQRNKGNFPGRFSGRQFSNSRSEMNVSTLELGDSALYLCASSLTGQGYTDTQYFGPGTRLTVL.

The rearrangement joins TRBV7-2 to TRBJ1-1, with a weak D call TRBD1 (5 bases). The CDR3 sequence is 15 residues long. Germline CDR1 reads SGHTA; CDR2 reads FQGNSA. Trimming removed 6 bases from V and 0 bases from J, with 14 bases in between. The CDR3 protein is CASSLGLGMNTEAFF. CDR3 coding DNA: TGTGCCAGCAGTCTGGGGCTGGGAATGAACACTGAAGCTTTCTTT.

J is TRBJ1-3 and V is TRBV27; tentative D call: TRBD1 (6 bases). CDR3 length: 14 residues. Germline values: CDR1 MNHEY, CDR2 SMNVEV (reference sequence). Deletions cut 5 bases from V and 5 bases from J, with 13 bases between. CDR3 DNA: TGTGCCAGCAGTCCGAACAGGGCAAGAAACACCATATATTTT. Translation: CASSPNRARNTIYF.

This chain connects TRBV2 to TRBJ2-3; D may be TRBD1 (6 bases). Germline CDR1 is SNHLY and CDR2 is FYNNEI. The V gene lost 6 bases and the J gene lost 4 bases, with 17 bases spanning the gap. This CDR3 has 15 residues. This CDR3 reads CASSGQLGGSDTQYF. The CDR3 nucleotides are TGTGCCAGCAGCGGACAGCTTGGGGGATCAGATACGCAGTATTTT.

This rearrangement joins TRBV9 to TRBJ2-2; D might be TRBD1 (6 bases). The length of the CDR3 is 16 residues. V lost 3 bases and J lost 1, with 13 bases in between. Looked up from germline, CDR1 is SGDLS and CDR2 is YYNGEE. CDR3: CASSALPGQNTGELFF. CDR3 nucleotides: TGTGCCAGCAGCGCCCTCCCGGGACAGAACACCGGGGAGCTGTTTTTT.

DNA for the CDR3: TGTGCCAGCAGCCCCGCGGGCAGCTCTGGAAACACCATATATTTT. It is translated as CASSPAGSSGNTIYF. V is TRBV7-9 and J is TRBJ1-3, with no clear D. Trimming left V 5 bases short and J 0 bases short, with 11 bases between. In germline, CDR1 is SEHNR, CDR2 FQNEAQ (reference sequence). This CDR3 spans 15 amino acids.

The chain carries TRBV7-2 and TRBJ1-1, with unresolved D. V was shortened by 0 bases and J by 10 bases, with 12 bases between the two germline ends. Germline lookup yields CDR1 SGHTA and CDR2 FQGNSA. The CDR3 runs to 13 residues. CDR3: CASSLAGGSRAFF. CDR3 nucleotides: TGTGCCAGCAGCTTAGCAGGCGGAAGCAGAGCTTTCTTT.

The chain couples TRBV6-6 to TRBJ1-1; D call uncertain. The length of the CDR3 is 13 residues. The germline gives CDR1 MNHNY, CDR2 SVGAGI (reference sequence). V dropped 7 bases and J dropped 3 bases, with 12 bases sitting between them. The CDR3 sequence is CASTQEAHTEAFF. The CDR3 region has the DNA TGTGCCAGCACCCAGGAGGCGCACACTGAAGCTTTCTTT.

V usage is TRBV5-8 and J usage is TRBJ2-1, with 10 bases fitting TRBD2. The CDR3 loop spans 18 amino acids. The germline V gene has CDR1 SGHTS and CDR2 YDEGEE. The V gene end was trimmed by 4 bases and the J gene end by 0 bases; junction bases not matched to a gene: 10. This CDR3 is CASSPGVLAGVSYNEQFF. In nucleotides, the CDR3 is TGTGCCAGCAGCCCCGGAGTTCTAGCGGGAGTCTCCTACAATGAGCAGTTCTTC.

V usage is TRBV27 and J usage is TRBJ2-7; TRBD1 matches at 8 bases. Germline CDR1 is MNHEY and CDR2 is SMNVEV (reference sequence). V trimming: 3 bases; J trimming: 4 bases; junction bases outside the gene matches: 8. CDR3 length: 15 amino acids. The CDR3 DNA is TGTGCCAGCAGTTTCGAAGGACAGGGCCTTTACGAGCAGTACTTC. Protein product: CASSFEGQGLYEQYF.

The genes are TRBV11-2 and TRBJ2-1; 9 bases agree with TRBD2. J lost 5 bases, V lost 5 bases, and 4 bases had no gene match. CDR1 is SGHAT and CDR2 is FQNNGV in the germline V gene. The CDR3 has 14 residues. CDR3 bases: TGTGCCAGCAGCCCCCGACTAGCGGACAATGAGCAGTTCTTC. Residues: CASSPRLADNEQFF.

The V call is TRBV28, the J call TRBJ2-1; a possible D gene is TRBD2 (5 bases). The CDR3 is 16 amino acids. V dropped 5 bases and J dropped 7 bases, with 21 bases sitting between them. Germline-derived CDR1 and CDR2 are MDHEN and SYDVKM. The CDR3 DNA is TGTGCCAGCAGTCCCCTCGGCCTCGAGGGCTATAATGAGCAGTTCTTC. It specifies CASSPLGLEGYNEQFF.

The chain carries TRBV28 and TRBJ2-3; the D gene is possibly TRBD2 (5 bases). The ends were cut back, 9 bases at V and 6 bases at J, with 16 bases in the middle. Germline CDR1 MDHEN, CDR2 SYDVKM. This CDR3 contains 13 residues. The chain's CDR3 is CASQDSSRDTQYF. DNA of the CDR3: TGTGCCAGTCAAGACTCTAGCCGCGATACGCAGTATTTT. Combining the CDR3 with reference TRBV28 and TRBJ2-3 gives the whole variable domain DVKVTQSSRYLVKRTGEKVFLECVQDMDHENMFWYRQDPGLGLRLIYFSYDVKMKEKGDIPEGYSVSREKKERFSLILESASTNQTSMYLCASQDSSRDTQYFGPGTRLTVL.

The chain uses TRBV6-1 and TRBJ1-1; D possibly corresponds to TRBD1 (5 bases). The CDR3 is 14 residues long. Trimming left V 1 base short and J 7 bases short, with 13 bases between. Per the germline V gene, CDR1 is MNHNS and CDR2 is SASEGT. Here the CDR3 reads CASSEGGGRSEAFF. The CDR3 DNA reads TGTGCCAGCAGTGAAGGGGGGGGAAGGAGTGAAGCTTTCTTT.

The CDR3 loop reads CAISGTSGRSLDTQYF. The CDR3 DNA sequence: TGTGCCATCAGTGGGACTAGCGGACGCAGTTTGGATACGCAGTATTTT. V usage is TRBV10-3 and J usage is TRBJ2-3, with TRBD2 identical over 10 bases. V lost 4 bases to trimming and J lost 6 bases; unmatched junction nucleotides: 10. The CDR3 runs 16 residues. Germline V lookup: CDR1 ENHRY, CDR2 SYGVKD.

V is TRBV19 and J is TRBJ1-2; 12 positions agree with TRBD1. Germline V gene data show CDR1 as LNHDA and CDR2 as SQIVND (reference sequence). The trim removed 3 bases at V and 2 bases at J, leaving 10 bases unmatched. There are 18 residues in the CDR3. CDR3 coding DNA: TGTGCCAGTAGTATGTCAAGGGGACAGGGGGCGCGGAACTATGGCTACACCTTC. Amino acids: CASSMSRGQGARNYGYTF.